Presented here are 20 T cell receptor beta chains from one specimen sequenced in a study of shared clonotypes between healthy human individuals (dated by TCRdb to the early 2020s). To prepare the library, the immunoSEQ multiplex PCR assay was applied. The table comes from immuneACCESS by way of TCRdb, which keeps in-frame sequences with V and J called. Part of the clones is missing from these tables; in studies checked, under half for an unresolved V gene and the rest for unknown reasons. The sample table holds approximately 2.4 million clones, of which approximately 94% were seen once. Roughly 0.13% of the sample is taken by the ten largest. The sequenced sample consisted of naive CD4+ T cells sorted from blood. Explained via the paper, the cell subset or site label denotes: CD45RA+ positively selected. These receptors all come from a man younger than 30 in good health.

In DNA, the CDR3 is TGTGCCAGTTGGTCAGGGCAGATCTATGGCTACACCTTC. This sequence encodes CASWSGQIYGYTF. The chain joins TRBV2 to TRBJ1-2; D is perhaps TRBD1 (5 bases). CDR3 size: 13 residues. Trimming shortened V by 9 bases and J by 4 bases, and 15 bases separated the two germline ends. Germline assignment: CDR1 SNHLY and CDR2 FYNNEI.

As for this clone: Other DNA sequences of this sample code for an identical CDR3. The genes are TRBV5-1 and TRBJ2-3; 7 nucleotides align to TRBD2. Germline V lookup: CDR1 SGHRS, CDR2 YFSETQ. There are 13 residues in the CDR3. V lost 3 bases to trimming and J lost 4 bases; unmatched junction nucleotides: 2. CDR3 coding DNA: TGCGCCAGCAGCTCGGGGGGTTCAGATACGCAGTATTTT. Translation gives CASSSGGSDTQYF.

The V and J genes are TRBV11-3 and TRBJ2-1; 7 bases are a match to TRBD2. The V gene's germline CDR1 is SGHNT and CDR2 YENEEA. V was clipped by 1 base and J by 5 bases; unmatched bases: 8. The CDR3 loop spans 16 amino acids. This chain's CDR3 is CASSLGTSGANNEQFF. The CDR3 region has the DNA TGTGCCAGCAGCTTAGGTACCAGCGGGGCTAACAATGAGCAGTTCTTC.

J is TRBJ2-2 and V is TRBV6-6; 7 bases are shared with TRBD1. Germline CDR1 and CDR2: MNHNY and SVGAGI (reference sequence). This CDR3 comprises 16 residues. Trimming removed 8 bases from V and 1 base from J; junction bases left unmatched: 10. The CDR3 coding sequence is TGTGCCAGCCAAGCTGACAGGGTTCGGAACACCGGGGAGCTGTTTTTT. This codes for CASQADRVRNTGELFF.

Note on this clone: Distinct nucleotide sequences in the sample also encode this CDR3. The chain has TRBV9 and TRBJ2-7; either TRBD1 or TRBD2 may supply D (5 bases each). CDR1 is SGDLS, CDR2 YYNGEE, per germline. The CDR3 is made up of 14 amino acids. Trimming took 0 bases from V and 0 from J, leaving 7 bases between them. CDR3 DNA sequence: TGTGCCAGCAGCGTAGAGAGGGGCTCCTACGAGCAGTACTTC. This gives the protein CASSVERGSYEQYF.

This clone was found once. The chain has TRBV2 and TRBJ1-2; 12 bases line up with TRBD1. After removal of 3 bases from V and 7 bases from J, the junction contained 6 bases not matched to a gene. The CDR3 has 15 residues. From germline, CDR1 is SNHLY and CDR2 FYNNEI. The CDR3 loop reads CASSDLGQGARGYTF. The DNA of the CDR3 is TGTGCCAGCAGTGACTTGGGACAGGGGGCGCGTGGCTACACCTTC.

J is TRBJ2-3 and V is TRBV7-9; TRBD1 aligns across 8 bases. With V trimmed by 0 bases and J by 4 bases, 6 bases remained unmatched. Looked up from germline, CDR1 is SEHNR and CDR2 is FQNEAQ (reference sequence). This CDR3 has 16 amino acids. The CDR3 loop reads CASSLAIQGAADTQYF. CDR3 bases: TGTGCCAGCAGCTTAGCGATCCAGGGGGCGGCAGATACGCAGTATTTT.

The CDR3 bases are TGTGCCAGCAGTTCCGTCGGATACGAGCAGTACTTC. This gives the protein CASSSVGYEQYF. The rearrangement joins TRBV6-5 to TRBJ2-5; D not certain. The J call is uncertain, as TRBJ2-7 better fits the DNA end. Per the germline V gene, CDR1 is MNHEY and CDR2 is SVGAGI. The CDR3 extends over 12 amino acids.

This rearrangement joins TRBV9 to TRBJ2-3; 10 positions match TRBD2. Germline V gene lookup returns CDR1 SGDLS and CDR2 YYNGEE. Losses at the gene ends were 2 bases for V and 1 base for J; bases not matched to a gene: 4. The CDR3 is 16 residues long. CDR3 amino acids: CASSVTGTSGTDTQYF. CDR3 DNA sequence: TGTGCCAGCAGCGTTACCGGGACTAGCGGCACAGATACGCAGTATTTT.

The chain carries TRBV29-1 and TRBJ2-3; the D is unclear. The CDR3 has 14 amino acids. Germline V gives CDR1 SQVTM, CDR2 ANQGSEA. Trimming pared 4 bases from V and 2 bases from J, leaving 13 bases between. The CDR3 DNA reads as TGCAGCGTTGTAGGTTGGCCGAACACAGATACGCAGTATTTT. This sequence encodes CSVVGWPNTDTQYF.

This sequence joins TRBV10-1 and TRBJ2-1; 8 bases are shared with TRBD2. CDR3 length equals 16 residues. The V gene end was trimmed by 4 bases and the J gene end by 6 bases; junction bases not matched to a gene: 11. Per germline, CDR1 WNHNN and CDR2 SYGVQD (reference sequence). Here the CDR3 reads CASSAYRAGASNEQFF. CDR3 bases: TGCGCCAGCAGTGCTTATCGAGCGGGAGCCAGCAATGAGCAGTTCTTC.

For this clone: Other nucleotide sequences from this sample produce the same CDR3. The chain joins TRBV29-1 to TRBJ2-2, with D perhaps TRBD2 (5 bases). Per germline, CDR1 SQVTM and CDR2 ANQGSEA. V was clipped by 5 bases and J by 7 bases, with 17 bases between them. The CDR3 is 14 residues long. The DNA of the CDR3 is TGCAGCGTTTGCGTCGGACTGGCAAGCGGGGAGCTGTTTTTT. Protein product: CSVCVGLASGELFF.

The chain has TRBV27 and TRBJ2-3; TRBD2 is a possible D gene (5 bases). Trimming pared 7 bases from V and 1 base from J, leaving 15 bases between. Germline V gives CDR1 MNHEY, CDR2 SMNVEV (reference sequence). This CDR3 is built from 15 residues. The chain's CDR3 is CASTPRGMGTDTQYF. The DNA for the CDR3 is TGTGCCAGCACCCCTCGAGGGATGGGCACAGATACGCAGTATTTT.

In the case of this clone: Other DNA sequences of this sample code for an identical CDR3. This sequence joins TRBV29-1 and TRBJ1-1, with D hard to call. V was shortened by 1 base and J by 0 bases, with 6 bases between the two germline ends. This CDR3 has 13 residues. Germline V gene sequence: CDR1 SQVTM, CDR2 ANQGSEA. CDR3 in amino acids: CSVEVQLNTEAFF. The CDR3 nucleotides are TGCAGCGTTGAAGTCCAACTGAACACTGAAGCTTTCTTT.

V gene TRBV2 combines with J gene TRBJ2-7, with D possibly matching TRBD2 (6 bases). Germline assignment: CDR1 SNHLY and CDR2 FYNNEI. The CDR3 covers 11 residues. The ends were cut back, 7 bases at V and 6 bases at J, with 10 bases in the middle. CDR3 residues: CASILAGEQYF. CDR3 coding DNA: TGTGCCAGCATACTAGCTGGCGAGCAGTACTTC. Drawing the rest from reference TRBV2 and TRBJ2-7, the complete variable domain is EPEVTQTPSHQVTQMGQEVILRCVPISNHLYFYWYRQILGQKVEFLVSFYNNEISEKSEIFDDQFSVERPDGSNFTLKIRSTKLEDSAMYFCASILAGEQYFGPGTRLTVT.

The chain's CDR3 is CSVLEYRQGPNEQYF. CDR3 bases: TGCAGCGTTCTCGAGTATCGACAGGGGCCCAACGAGCAGTACTTC. The V call is TRBV29-1, the J call TRBJ2-7, with 8 nucleotides matching TRBD1. This CDR3 has 15 amino acids. Germline CDR1 reads SQVTM; CDR2 reads ANQGSEA. The V and J ends lost 5 bases and 5 bases, in that order; junction bases with no gene match: 14.

V and J are TRBV2 and TRBJ1-1, with D hard to call. Between the trimmed V and J ends, which lost 2 bases and 1 base, there was a span of 11 bases. CDR1 SNHLY and CDR2 FYNNEI come from the germline V gene. This CDR3 has 15 amino acids. The CDR3 protein is CASSERIVRNTEAFF. The CDR3 nucleotides read TGTGCCAGCAGTGAAAGGATTGTTAGGAACACTGAAGCTTTCTTT.

Comments on this clone: Other DNA sequences from this sample encode an identical CDR3 as well. The V call is TRBV5-4, the J call TRBJ1-2, with D possibly TRBD1 on 5 matching bases. Germline CDR1 and CDR2: SGHNT and YYREEE (reference sequence). V was shortened by 4 bases and J by 4 bases, with 11 bases between the two germline ends. The CDR3 totals 13 residues. This chain's CDR3 is CASSRDRGYGYTF. The CDR3, as DNA: TGTGCCAGCAGCCGGGACCGTGGCTATGGCTACACCTTC.

This clone showed up just once. Other DNA sequences from this sample encode an identical CDR3 as well. The gene calls are TRBV6-5 and TRBJ2-7; D is possibly TRBD1 or TRBD2 (7 bases each). There are 13 residues in the CDR3. In germline, CDR1 is MNHEY, CDR2 SVGAGI. V gave up 6 bases and J gave up 2 bases, with 11 bases separating them. In DNA form, the CDR3 reads TGTGCCAGCAGAGCAGGGGGGGCCTACGAGCAGTACTTC. This encodes CASRAGGAYEQYF.

The rearrangement uses TRBV6-1 and TRBJ1-2, with TRBD1 identical over 12 bases. Germline CDR1 is MNHNS and CDR2 is SASEGT. V lost 6 bases and J lost 4; bases outside the gene matches: 6. The CDR3 is 15 residues long. Written as DNA, the CDR3 is TGTGCCAGCAGGACCGGGACAGGGGGCAGCTATGGCTACACCTTC. Residues: CASRTGTGGSYGYTF.